This paragraph reports one T cell receptor (beta chain). CDR3 length: 17 residues. Germline loops: CDR1 KGHDR, CDR2 SFDVKD. The V and J ends lost 5 bases and 1 base respectively, with 16 bases between them. Original data processing: Using reference gene primer amplification, nucleated cell counts were estimated. Measured with immunoSEQ multiplex PCR; TCRdb has only the in-frame clones, and not every one. D and trimming were read from the DNA, whereas the V and J calls and clone size are those reported in that table. Among 300,000 to 350,000 clones listed, 87% were seen once. This entry comes from a study of blood T cell repertoires in COVID-19. Study details: From T cells, B-cell-depleted T cells, or PBMCs came the material, which was cDNA or gDNA.

What was sequenced was peripheral blood. The TCR comes from a man aged 18 to 30 with active or convalescent COVID-19. V is TRBV24-1 and J is TRBJ2-2, with D possibly TRBD2 on 6 matching bases. The CDR3 sequence is CATSARLGLLNTGELFF. The CDR3 DNA is TGTGCCACCAGTGCGAGATTGGGACTGCTGAACACCGGGGAGCTGTTTTTT.